This is a list of T cell receptor beta chains from one sample in a study of CD8+ T cells in alopecia areata. The protocol was immunoSEQ multiplex PCR, while the TCRdb copy is restricted to in-frame clones and leaves out a portion. The data show more than 90,000 clones, roughly 60% seen once. The sample in question was CD8+ T cells sorted from blood, obtained at approximately week 56, from a patient treated with tofacitinib. Every receptor here comes from a human donor with alopecia areata. Both conserved end residues are trimmed from each CDR3. The D gene is left open where the match is weak.

J: TRBJ1-2; D: TRBD1; length: 13; V: TRBV13; CDR3: ASSLGTGVNYGYT
J: TRBJ2-2; D: NA; length: 9; V: TRBV30; CDR3: AWKGAGELF
J: TRBJ2-7; D: NA; length: 13; V: TRBV13; CDR3: ASSSATYSIYEQY
J: TRBJ2-5; D: NA; length: 10; V: TRBV29-1; CDR3: SVRADQETQY
J: TRBJ2-2; D: NA; length: 11; V: TRBV5-1; CDR3: ASSLVATGELF
J: TRBJ1-2; D: TRBD1; length: 14; V: TRBV5-1; CDR3: ASSLASRDRGSGYT
J: TRBJ2-2; D: NA; length: 13; V: TRBV2; CDR3: ASSVARGGTGELF
J: TRBJ1-1; D: TRBD1; length: 12; V: TRBV4-1; CDR3: ASSHRQGETEAF
J: TRBJ2-7; D: NA; length: 12; V: TRBV7-8; CDR3: ASSLSADGYEQY
J: TRBJ1-5; D: NA; length: 13; V: TRBV2; CDR3: ASSEEGSRNQPQH
J: TRBJ1-1; D: TRBD1; length: 11; V: TRBV7-9; CDR3: ASSYGQGNEAF
J: TRBJ1-2; D: NA; length: 12; V: TRBV7-9; CDR3: ASSLGGGGNGYT
J: TRBJ2-7; D: TRBD1; length: 12; V: TRBV5-6; CDR3: ASSNGQGVYEQY
J: TRBJ2-2; D: NA; length: 9; V: TRBV5-1; CDR3: ASTGTGELF
J: TRBJ1-5; D: NA; length: 11; V: TRBV5-6; CDR3: ASSQGPNQPQH
J: TRBJ1-4; D: TRBD1; length: 15; V: TRBV13; CDR3: ASSLGRIDGRTGKLF
J: TRBJ1-1; D: NA; length: 11; V: TRBV7-8; CDR3: ASSSPPNTEAF
J: TRBJ1-5; D: NA; length: 14; V: TRBV2; CDR3: ASSEAETGSNQPQH
J: TRBJ1-2; D: TRBD1; length: 11; V: TRBV7-6; CDR3: ASSPQTGGGYT
J: TRBJ1-1; D: NA; length: 12; V: TRBV2; CDR3: ACRDRGLGTEAF
J: TRBJ2-5; D: NA; length: 12; V: TRBV23-1; CDR3: ASSPGTEQETQY
J: TRBJ1-6; D: TRBD1; length: 18; V: TRBV2; CDR3: ASGRYAGLGQGQNNSPLH
J: TRBJ1-1; D: NA; length: 11; V: TRBV6-5; CDR3: ASSYRDWTEAF
J: TRBJ2-1; D: NA; length: 13; V: TRBV6-5; CDR3: ASSYSSVSYNEQF
J: TRBJ1-6; D: TRBD1; length: 12; V: TRBV28; CDR3: ASSLDRGDSPLH
J: TRBJ2-3; D: NA; length: 14; V: TRBV12-5; CDR3: ASGPGQGGATDTQY
J: TRBJ1-2; D: TRBD1; length: 11; V: TRBV5-1; CDR3: ASSLKSGGGYT
J: TRBJ2-5; D: NA; length: 12; V: TRBV4-2; CDR3: ASSHLPPQETQY
J: TRBJ2-3; D: TRBD2; length: 14; V: TRBV11-2; CDR3: ASSSTLAGLTDTQY
J: TRBJ1-2; D: NA; length: 10; V: TRBV9; CDR3: ASSVGGEGYT
J: TRBJ2-3; D: TRBD1; length: 13; V: TRBV30; CDR3: AWTPGTGGSDTQY
J: TRBJ2-1; D: TRBD1; length: 12; V: TRBV30; CDR3: AWSRDRAGHEQF
J: TRBJ2-7; D: NA; length: 11; V: TRBV11-2; CDR3: ASSFGSDDEQY
J: TRBJ2-7; D: TRBD1; length: 11; V: TRBV11-3; CDR3: ASSHRGTDEQY
J: TRBJ1-2; D: NA; length: 11; V: TRBV5-1; CDR3: ASSTGTNYGYT
J: TRBJ1-2; D: NA; length: 11; V: TRBV10-3; CDR3: AISGGARNGYT
J: TRBJ2-7; D: NA; length: 10; V: TRBV29-1; CDR3: SVEARRHEQY
J: TRBJ1-5; D: NA; length: 11; V: TRBV6-5; CDR3: ASSYGSGQPQH
J: TRBJ1-2; D: NA; length: 11; V: TRBV7-9; CDR3: AWPGGHNYGYT
J: TRBJ1-1; D: NA; length: 11; V: TRBV11-1; CDR3: ASSFGTNTEAF
J: TRBJ1-6; D: NA; length: 13; V: TRBV5-6; CDR3: ASSFGLGRNSPLH
J: TRBJ1-1; D: TRBD1; length: 12; V: TRBV5-1; CDR3: ASSKGQGATEAF
J: TRBJ1-4; D: NA; length: 13; V: TRBV7-8; CDR3: ASSKSQKTNEKLF
J: TRBJ2-1; D: TRBD1; length: 13; V: TRBV5-4; CDR3: ASSRGQDNYNEQF
J: TRBJ1-2; D: NA; length: 10; V: TRBV30; CDR3: ASYREPGGYT
J: TRBJ2-5; D: TRBD2; length: 12; V: TRBV6-5; CDR3: ASSMGGGGETQY
J: TRBJ1-6; D: NA; length: 14; V: TRBV9; CDR3: ASSGTGLGKNSPLH
J: TRBJ2-1; D: NA; length: 9; V: TRBV6-1; CDR3: ASSYQNEQF
J: TRBJ1-5; D: NA; length: 16; V: TRBV15; CDR3: ATSRDSRVPEGNQPQH
J: TRBJ2-5; D: NA; length: 12; V: TRBV2; CDR3: ASSEESGRETQY
J: TRBJ2-1; D: NA; length: 10; V: TRBV29-1; CDR3: SSRPGNNEQF
J: TRBJ1-1; D: NA; length: 12; V: TRBV27; CDR3: ASSLSLGVAEAF
J: TRBJ2-2; D: NA; length: 10; V: TRBV6-6; CDR3: ASSYGAGELF